This T cell receptor (beta chain) was identified during a study of T cell responses to AZD1222 COVID-19 vaccine. For the study at large: Analysis merged second doses at about 4 or about 12 weeks. Overall study findings and caveats: The number of AZD1222 recipients seropositive at baseline was only five or six. Clonal diversity may have been underestimated in mostly white British donors.

Clones were sequenced by immunoSEQ multiplex PCR, and TCRdb holds only the in-frame ones, with some missing. The sample contains about 86,000 clones, roughly nine tenths of which appear only once. The germline V and J ends were trimmed by 6 bases and 0 bases, with 12 bases remaining between them. Germline-derived CDR1 and CDR2 are MDHEN and SYDVKM. The CDR3 consists of 15 residues. On this clone itself: What it binds is unknown.

The material was peripheral blood, obtained on day 0 of AZD1222 vaccination. The J gene is TRBJ1-3, the V gene TRBV28; D is unresolved. The TCR originated in an adult in good health. The CDR3 here is CASSSPQLSGNTIYF. CDR3 DNA: TGTGCCAGCAGCTCCCCACAACTCTCTGGAAACACCATATATTTT.